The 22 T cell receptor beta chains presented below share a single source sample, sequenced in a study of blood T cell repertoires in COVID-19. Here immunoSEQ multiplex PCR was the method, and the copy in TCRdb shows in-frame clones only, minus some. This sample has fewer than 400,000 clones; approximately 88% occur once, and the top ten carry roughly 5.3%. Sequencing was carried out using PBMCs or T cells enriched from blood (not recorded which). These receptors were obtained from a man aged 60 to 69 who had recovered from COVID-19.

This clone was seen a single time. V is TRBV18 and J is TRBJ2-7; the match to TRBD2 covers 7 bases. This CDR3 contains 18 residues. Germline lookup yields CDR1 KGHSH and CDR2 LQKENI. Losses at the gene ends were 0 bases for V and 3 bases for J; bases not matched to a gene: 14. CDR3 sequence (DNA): TGTGCCAGCTCACCACCATGGGGGGGGGTCGAGAAGAACTACGAGCAGTACTTC. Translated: CASSPPWGGVEKNYEQYF.

The CDR3 sequence is CASKGTSGRAQETQYF. In nucleotides, the CDR3 is TGTGCCAGCAAAGGGACTAGCGGGAGGGCCCAAGAGACCCAGTACTTC. The genes are TRBV28 and TRBJ2-5, with 16 bases identical to TRBD2. The V gene's germline CDR1 is MDHEN and CDR2 SYDVKM. V dropped 7 bases and J dropped 1; count of bases not matched to a gene: 3. The CDR3 is 16 amino acids.

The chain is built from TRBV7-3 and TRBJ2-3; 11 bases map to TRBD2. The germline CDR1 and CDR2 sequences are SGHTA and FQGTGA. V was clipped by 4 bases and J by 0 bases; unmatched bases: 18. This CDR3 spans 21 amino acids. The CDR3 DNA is TGTGCCAGCAGCTCAAGCGCCAGGACTAGCGGGCCCTCTTCTAGCACAGATACGCAGTATTTT. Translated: CASSSSARTSGPSSSTDTQYF.

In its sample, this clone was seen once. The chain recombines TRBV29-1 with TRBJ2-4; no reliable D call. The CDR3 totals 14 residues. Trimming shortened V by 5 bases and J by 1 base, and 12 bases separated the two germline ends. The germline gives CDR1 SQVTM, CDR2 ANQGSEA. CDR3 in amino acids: CSVLPGTAKNIQYF. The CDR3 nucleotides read TGCAGCGTTTTGCCAGGCACGGCCAAAAACATTCAGTACTTC.

CDR3 region: CASSFRVNTEAFF. The DNA of the CDR3 is TGTGCCAGCAGTTTCCGGGTAAACACTGAAGCTTTCTTT. The gene calls are TRBV6-5 and TRBJ1-1; D not certain. Trimming removed 4 bases at V and 2 bases at J, with 8 bases between. The CDR3 extends over 13 amino acids. From germline, CDR1 is MNHEY and CDR2 SVGAGI.

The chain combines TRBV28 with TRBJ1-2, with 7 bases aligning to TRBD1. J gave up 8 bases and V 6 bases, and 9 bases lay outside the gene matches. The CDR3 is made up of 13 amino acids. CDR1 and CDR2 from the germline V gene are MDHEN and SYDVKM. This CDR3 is CASRKDRARGYTF. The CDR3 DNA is TGTGCCAGCAGGAAAGACAGGGCGCGAGGCTACACCTTC.

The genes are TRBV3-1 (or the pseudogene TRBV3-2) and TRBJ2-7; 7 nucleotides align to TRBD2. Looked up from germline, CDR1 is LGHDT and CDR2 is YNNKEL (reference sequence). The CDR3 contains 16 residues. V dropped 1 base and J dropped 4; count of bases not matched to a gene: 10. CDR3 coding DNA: TGTGCCAGCAGCCAAGTGGGAGCGGGAAAACGATACGAGCAGTACTTC. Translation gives CASSQVGAGKRYEQYF.

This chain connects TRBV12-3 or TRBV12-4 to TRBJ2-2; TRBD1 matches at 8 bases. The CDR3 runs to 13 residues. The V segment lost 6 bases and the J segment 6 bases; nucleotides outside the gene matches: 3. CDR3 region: CASRRQGPGELFF. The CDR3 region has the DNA TGTGCCAGCAGGCGACAGGGGCCCGGGGAGCTGTTTTTT.

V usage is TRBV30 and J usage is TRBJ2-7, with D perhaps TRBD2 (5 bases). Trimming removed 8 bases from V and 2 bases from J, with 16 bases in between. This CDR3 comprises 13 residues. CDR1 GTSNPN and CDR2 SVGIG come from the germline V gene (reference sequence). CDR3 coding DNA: TGTGCCGGCGAGCGGACCAAAACCTACGAGCAGTACTTC. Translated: CAGERTKTYEQYF.

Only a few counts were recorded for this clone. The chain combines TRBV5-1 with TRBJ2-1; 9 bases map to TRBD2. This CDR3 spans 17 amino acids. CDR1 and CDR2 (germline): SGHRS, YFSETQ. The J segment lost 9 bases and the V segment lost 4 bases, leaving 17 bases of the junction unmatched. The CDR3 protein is CASSEEGWLAGSGEQFF. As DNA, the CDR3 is TGCGCCAGCAGCGAGGAGGGGTGGCTAGCGGGATCTGGTGAGCAGTTCTTC.

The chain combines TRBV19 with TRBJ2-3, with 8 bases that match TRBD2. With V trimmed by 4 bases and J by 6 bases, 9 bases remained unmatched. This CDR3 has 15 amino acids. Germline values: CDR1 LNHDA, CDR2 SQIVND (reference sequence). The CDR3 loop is CASSRLAGSGDTQYF. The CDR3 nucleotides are TGTGCCAGTAGTAGGTTAGCGGGGTCCGGGGATACGCAGTATTTT. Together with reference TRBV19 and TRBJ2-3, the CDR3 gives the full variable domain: DGGITQSPKYLFRKEGQNVTLSCEQNLNHDAMYWYRQDPGQGLRLIYYSQIVNDFQKGDIAEGYSVSREKKESFPLTVTSAQKNPTAFYLCASSRLAGSGDTQYFGPGTRLTVL.

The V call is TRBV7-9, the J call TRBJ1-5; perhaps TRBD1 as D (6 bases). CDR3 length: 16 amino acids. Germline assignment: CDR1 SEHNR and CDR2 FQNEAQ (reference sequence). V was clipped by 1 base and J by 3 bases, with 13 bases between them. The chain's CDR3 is CASSLESAGDNQPQHF. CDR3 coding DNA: TGTGCCAGCAGCTTAGAGTCTGCAGGGGACAATCAGCCCCAGCATTTT.

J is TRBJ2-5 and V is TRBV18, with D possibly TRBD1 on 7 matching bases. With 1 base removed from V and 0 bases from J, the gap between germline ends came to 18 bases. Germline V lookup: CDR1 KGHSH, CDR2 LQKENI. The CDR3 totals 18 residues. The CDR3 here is CASSPLRDRGGYQETQYF. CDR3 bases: TGTGCCAGCTCACCACTTCGGGACAGAGGGGGGTACCAAGAGACCCAGTACTTC. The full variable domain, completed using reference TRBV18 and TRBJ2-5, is NAGVMQNPRHLVRRRGQEARLRCSPMKGHSHVYWYRQLPEEGLKFMVYLQKENIIDESGMPKERFSAEFPKEGPSILRIQQVVRGDSAAYFCASSPLRDRGGYQETQYFGPGTRLLVL.

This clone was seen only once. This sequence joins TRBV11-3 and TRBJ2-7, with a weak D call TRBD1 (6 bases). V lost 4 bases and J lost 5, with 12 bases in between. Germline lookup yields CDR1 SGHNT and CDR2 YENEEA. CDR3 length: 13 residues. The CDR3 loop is CASSWAGDHEQYF. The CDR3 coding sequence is TGTGCCAGCAGCTGGGCAGGGGACCACGAGCAGTACTTC.

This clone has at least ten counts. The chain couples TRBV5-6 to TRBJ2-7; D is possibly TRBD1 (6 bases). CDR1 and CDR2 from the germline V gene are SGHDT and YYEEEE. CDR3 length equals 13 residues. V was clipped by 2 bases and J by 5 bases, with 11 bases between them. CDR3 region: CASSFTRGDEQYF. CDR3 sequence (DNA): TGTGCCAGCAGCTTTACCAGGGGTGACGAGCAGTACTTC.

CDR3 region: CASRSVSAGRDNEQFF. For the CDR3, the DNA is TGTGCCAGCAGATCGGTCAGTGCAGGGAGGGACAATGAGCAGTTCTTC. The chain has TRBV3-1 (or the pseudogene TRBV3-2) and TRBJ2-1; 7 bases line up with TRBD2. CDR1 LGHDT and CDR2 YNNKEL come from the germline V gene (reference sequence). CDR3 length: 16 amino acids. V lost 6 bases to trimming and J lost 5 bases; unmatched junction nucleotides: 13.

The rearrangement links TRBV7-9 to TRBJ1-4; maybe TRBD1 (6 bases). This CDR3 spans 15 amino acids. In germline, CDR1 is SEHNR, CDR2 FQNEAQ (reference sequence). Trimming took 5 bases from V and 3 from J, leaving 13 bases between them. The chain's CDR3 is CASSPGEGANEKLFF. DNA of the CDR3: TGTGCCAGCAGCCCAGGGGAGGGAGCTAATGAAAAACTGTTTTTT. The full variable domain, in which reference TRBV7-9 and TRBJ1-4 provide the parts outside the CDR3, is DTGVSQNPRHKITKRGQNVTFRCDPISEHNRLYWYRQTLGQGPEFLTYFQNEAQLEKSRLLSDRFSAERPKGSFSTLEIQRTEQGDSAMYLCASSPGEGANEKLFFGSGTQLSVL.

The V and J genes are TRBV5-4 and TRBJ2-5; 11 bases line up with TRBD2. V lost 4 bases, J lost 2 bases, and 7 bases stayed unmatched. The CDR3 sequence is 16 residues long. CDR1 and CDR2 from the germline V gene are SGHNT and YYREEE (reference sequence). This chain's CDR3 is CASSPGGTSGQETQYF. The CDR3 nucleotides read TGTGCCAGCAGCCCGGGGGGGACTAGCGGACAAGAGACCCAGTACTTC.

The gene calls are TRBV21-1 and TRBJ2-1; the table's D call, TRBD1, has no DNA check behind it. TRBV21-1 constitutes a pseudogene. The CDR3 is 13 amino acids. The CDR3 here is CASSTRQVNEQFF. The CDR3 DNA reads TGTGCCAGCAGCACGAGACAGGTCAATGAGCAGTTCTTC.

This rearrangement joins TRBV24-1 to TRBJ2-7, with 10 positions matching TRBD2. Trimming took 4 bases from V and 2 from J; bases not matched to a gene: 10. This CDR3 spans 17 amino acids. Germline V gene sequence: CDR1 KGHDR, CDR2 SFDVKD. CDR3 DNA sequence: TGTGCCACCAGTGAATCCCCGGGACTAGCGTCAACCTACGAGCAGTACTTC. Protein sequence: CATSESPGLASTYEQYF.

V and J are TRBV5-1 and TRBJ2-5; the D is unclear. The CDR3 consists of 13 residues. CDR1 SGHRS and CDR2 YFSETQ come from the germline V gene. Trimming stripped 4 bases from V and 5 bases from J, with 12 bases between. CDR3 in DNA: TGCGCCAGCAGCCCCACTCCGGGTGAGACCCAGTACTTC. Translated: CASSPTPGETQYF.

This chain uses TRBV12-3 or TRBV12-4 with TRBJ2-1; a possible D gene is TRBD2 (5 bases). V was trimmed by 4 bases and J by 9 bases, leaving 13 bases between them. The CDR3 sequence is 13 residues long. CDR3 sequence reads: CASSWRSASEQFF. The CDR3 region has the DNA TGTGCCAGCAGTTGGCGTAGCGCTTCTGAGCAGTTCTTC.